This T cell receptor beta chain stems from a study of regulatory T cells in long-lasting Graves disease (dated by TCRdb to about 2021). Study-wide context: Persistent Graves' disease was defined as persistently positive TSH receptor autoantibodies together with antithyroid drug treatment for over 5 years. Patients with persistent Graves' disease were compared with patients with newly diagnosed Graves' disease using TCR sequencing and RNA sequencing of peripheral blood. The study took place in China and was registered as a clinical trial. TCR sequencing covered some 13 persistent and 20 newly diagnosed Graves' disease patients, some 35 samples in total. In the clinical cohort, patients with persistent Graves' disease had used antithyroid drugs for an average of around ten years.

General study outcomes and caveats: Preferential use of TRBV28, TRBJ1-2 and TRBJ2-5 was observed in persistent disease, whereas TRBV20-1 and TRBJ2-1 were favored in newly diagnosed disease. Compared with newly diagnosed patients, patients with persistent Graves' disease had lower TCR Shannon entropy and fewer highly expanded clones, which suggests clonal expansion. Sequencing and analysis were restricted to the TCR beta chain. Persistent patients shared more public clonotypes among themselves (2,741) than newly diagnosed patients did (about 970). Because the primary lesion, thyroid tissue, could not be accessed, the study looked at peripheral blood alone. The small sample size was acknowledged by the authors as a limitation that may reduce accuracy.

Trimming takes 6 bases from V and 4 bases from J, and the germline ends sit 13 bases apart. The CDR3 runs 13 residues from the cysteine to the phenylalanine. Only the CDR3 DNA is retained, 39 bases long and in frame from the first base. CDR1 and CDR2 (DFQATT, SNEGSKA) derive from the germline V gene (reference sequence). The library was built by means of multiplex PCR. These reads were obtained on an Illumina HiSeq 4000. iRepertoire HTBI primers and Arm-PCR amplification of CDR3 regions were used to construct TCR beta libraries. Before sequencing, the PCR products went through gel purification. The paper's processing steps were these. Gene usage analysis of CDR3 amino acid clonotypes relied on the approximately 68 TRBV and 14 TRBJ segments identified across samples. COPE and FqMerger were used to merge the filtered high-quality paired reads into contigs. BLAST was used to align contigs to IMGT TRBV, TRBD and TRBJ reference genes, and CDR3 was defined according to IMGT. Any clonotype with a frequency above 0.1% was counted as a highly expanded clone. Repertoire diversity was measured by Shannon entropy, and V-J evenness by the Gini coefficient. Clonotypes shared by more than one individual were considered public. TCRdb trimmed public reads at Q25 via fastp, called clones via MiXCR and kept in-frame beta chains. Every distinct CDR3 protein forms one entry, paired with its most common genes and DNA. V and J calls and clone size were set by TCRdb, not the authors. This sample lists more than 650,000 distinct CDR3 sequences; about 32% were detected once. The top ten clones comprise roughly 46% of the sample.

This clonotype has just a few counts. There is no known antigen for this receptor. Base quality data are lacking; no much larger clone is found one base away. Explained via the paper, the time point label denotes: persistent/refractory GD, antithyroid drugs over 5 years with positive TRAb. For both TCR sequencing and RNA sequencing, RNA was extracted from PBMCs using TRIzol. Graves' disease was diagnosed according to American Thyroid Association guidelines. Patients were recruited from an endocrinology department in Xi'an, China. From each patient, about 8.9 milliliters of peripheral blood was collected into an EDTA anticoagulant tube. Ficoll Paque Plus density gradient separation was used to isolate PBMCs, and no additional T cell sorting was done. RNA quality was checked with an Agilent 2100 Bioanalyzer and agarose gel, and concentration with a NanoDrop 2000.

This sequence originates from a female donor with Graves disease. The sample here was peripheral blood mononuclear cells (PBMCs), taken when the disease was refractory, from a patient treated with antithyroid drugs. Recombination connected TRBV20-1 to TRBJ1-3, with the D gene not confidently named. Here is the DNA: TGCAGTGCAAACGACGTAATCGGAAACACCATATATTTT. It is translated as CSANDVIGNTIYF.